A single sample is the source of the 22 T cell receptor beta chains below, sequenced in a study of human T cells and chemical hapten exposure. The time point: patch test 1, 2 weeks after DPC sensitization. Treatment of the sample: therapeutic diphenylcyclopropenone sensitization with weekly scalp DPC. TCRdb ran MiXCR on the RACE reads and lists one entry per CDR3 protein. The repertoire has 370,000 or so distinct CDR3 sequences, around 4.8% of them found once; the top ten carry approximately 2.5%. Sequencing was performed on whole blood, taken in connection with sensitization to the hapten diphenylcyclopropenone (DPC). The receptors stem from a woman aged 45-65 years with alopecia areata. Some clones in this sample may be carry-over from other donors' samples.

The CDR3 region is CASRLSPNTGELFF. CDR3 nucleotides: TGTGCCAGCAGGCTGAGCCCGAACACCGGGGAGCTGTTTTTT. The chain links TRBV2 to TRBJ2-2, with D uncertain. This CDR3 has 14 residues. Germline-derived CDR1 and CDR2 are SNHLY and FYNNEI. V lost 6 bases and J lost 0, with 8 bases in between.

The gene calls are TRBV20-1 and TRBJ1-5; D perhaps matches TRBD1 (5 bases). Germline values: CDR1 DFQATT, CDR2 SNEGSKA (reference sequence). The CDR3 sequence is 14 residues long. Trimming removed 0 bases at V and 6 bases at J, with 12 bases between. The CDR3 nucleotides are TGCAGTGCTAGAGATAGAGGGGACCGTCAGCCCCAGCATTTT. Its protein is CSARDRGDRQPQHF.

This clonotype has ten or more counts. The chain carries TRBV29-1 and TRBJ1-1; D remains unclear. Germline lookup yields CDR1 SQVTM and CDR2 ANQGSEA. V lost 5 bases and J 7 bases, leaving 11 bases between the germline ends. The CDR3 has 11 amino acids. The CDR3 DNA sequence: TGCAGCGTTCTCCTCGTACGTGAAGCTTTCTTT. This gives the protein CSVLLVREAFF.

The V gene is TRBV7-6, the J gene TRBJ2-2; D is unresolved. Germline V gene lookup returns CDR1 SGHVS and CDR2 FNYEAQ. This CDR3 has 12 amino acids. Trimming removed 5 bases from V and 8 bases from J, with 9 bases in between. The CDR3 coding sequence is TGTGCCAGCAGCACTCTTGAGGGGGAGCTGTTTTTT. Its translation: CASSTLEGELFF.

V gene TRBV12-3 or TRBV12-4 combines with J gene TRBJ1-5; no clear D gene. V was shortened by 7 bases and J by 2 bases, with 12 bases between the two germline ends. The CDR3 totals 14 residues. CDR3 nucleotides: TGTGCCAGCACCTGGGAGGGAGGCAATCAGCCCCAGCATTTT. This translates into CASTWEGGNQPQHF.

The chain recombines TRBV5-1 with TRBJ2-3, with a weak D call TRBD2 (5 bases). The CDR3 totals 16 residues. CDR1 SGHRS and CDR2 YFSETQ come from the germline V gene. The V gene lost 3 bases and the J gene lost 0 bases, with 14 bases spanning the gap. CDR3 residues: CASSSLKRTSTDTQYF. CDR3 DNA sequence: TGCGCCAGCAGCTCGTTAAAACGGACTAGCACAGATACGCAGTATTTT.

Many counts were recorded for this clonotype. This chain connects TRBV11-2 to TRBJ1-3; D gene unclear. Germline-derived CDR1 and CDR2 are SGHAT and FQNNGV. The germline V and J ends were trimmed by 5 bases and 0 bases, with 8 bases remaining between them. This CDR3 is 14 amino acids long. CDR3 sequence reads: CASSRLTSGNTIYF. The CDR3 coding sequence is TGTGCCAGCAGCCGCTTGACCTCTGGAAACACCATATATTTT.

This clonotype showed up many times. The chain employs TRBV7-2 and TRBJ2-5; 9 nucleotides match TRBD2. The CDR3 covers 17 residues. Trimming cost V 4 bases and J 1 base; bases outside gene matches: 10. Germline-derived CDR1 and CDR2 are SGHTA and FQGNSA. In DNA form, the CDR3 reads TGTGCCAGCAGCTCTCTCCGTGCGGGGGGGCTCCAAGAGACCCAGTACTTC. Translation: CASSSLRAGGLQETQYF.

Many counts were recorded for this clonotype. This CDR3 is CASSPSGAFNNEQFF. In DNA, the CDR3 is TGTGCCAGCAGTCCTAGCGGGGCTTTTAACAATGAGCAGTTCTTC. The chain has TRBV12-3 or TRBV12-4 and TRBJ2-1, with 9 bases lining up with TRBD2. The CDR3 contains 15 residues. Losses at the gene ends were 5 bases for V and 5 bases for J; bases not matched to a gene: 7.

This clonotype was seen at least ten times. The chain is built from TRBV20-1 and TRBJ2-1; 8 nucleotides agree with TRBD2. CDR1 and CDR2 (germline): DFQATT, SNEGSKA (reference sequence). This CDR3 is 12 amino acids long. Trimming at V came to 5 bases and at J to 9 bases, leaving 6 bases not matched to a gene. In nucleotides, the CDR3 is TGCAGTGCTGTTAGCGGGGTTGGTGAGCAGTTCTTC. It codes for CSAVSGVGEQFF.

This clonotype was seen many times. The rearrangement uses TRBV5-4 and TRBJ2-5; 13 bases line up with TRBD2. Germline trimming cut 3 bases from V and 1 base from J; bases unmatched to any gene: 9. Germline-derived CDR1 and CDR2 are SGHNT and YYREEE (reference sequence). The length of the CDR3 is 18 residues. The CDR3 sequence: CASSSGLAGDPPQETQYF. CDR3 in DNA: TGTGCCAGCAGCTCCGGACTAGCGGGGGATCCGCCCCAAGAGACCCAGTACTTC.

CDR3 residues: CASSVGQVFMNTEAFF. CDR3 DNA: TGCGCCAGCAGCGTGGGACAGGTGTTCATGAACACTGAAGCTTTCTTT. The chain carries TRBV5-1 and TRBJ1-1; the match to TRBD1 covers 8 bases. The CDR3 extends over 16 amino acids. The ends lost 4 bases at V and 0 bases at J; junction bases unmatched: 8. Germline V lookup: CDR1 SGHRS, CDR2 YFSETQ. The full variable domain, with the rest looked up from reference TRBV5-1 and TRBJ1-1, is KAGVTQTPRYLIKTRGQQVTLSCSPISGHRSVSWYQQTPGQGLQFLFEYFSETQRNKGNFPGRFSGRQFSNSRSEMNVSTLELGDSALYLCASSVGQVFMNTEAFFGQGTRLTVV.

In this sample, this clonotype turned up many times. This chain links TRBV6-1 with TRBJ1-1, with TRBD1 as a possible D gene (5 bases). CDR3 size: 14 residues. The V end lost 1 base, the J end lost 9 bases, and 15 bases lay between the germline ends. CDR1 MNHNS and CDR2 SASEGT come from the germline V gene. The DNA for the CDR3 is TGTGCCAGCAGTGAAGGCGGGGGACCCGTGAAAGCTTTCTTT. Protein product: CASSEGGGPVKAFF.

The genes are TRBV5-4 and TRBJ1-2, with D perhaps TRBD1 (5 bases). The length of the CDR3 is 11 residues. Trimming removed 7 bases at V and 4 bases at J, with 8 bases between. In germline, CDR1 is SGHNT, CDR2 YYREEE (reference sequence). The CDR3 protein is CASYGGYGYTF. DNA of the CDR3: TGTGCCAGCTACGGGGGCTATGGCTACACCTTC.

This clonotype was detected ten times or more. The chain couples TRBV30 to TRBJ2-6, with D hard to call. Germline V gene sequence: CDR1 GTSNPN, CDR2 SVGIG (reference sequence). The CDR3 length is 13 residues. The V end lost 4 bases, the J end lost 0 bases, and 4 bases lay between the germline ends. CDR3 residues: CAWITSGANVLTF. CDR3 DNA sequence: TGTGCCTGGATAACCTCTGGGGCCAACGTCCTGACTTTC.

This clonotype was seen at least ten times. The rearrangement joins TRBV20-1 to TRBJ2-1, with 11 bases matching TRBD2. Trimming took 4 bases from V and 6 from J; bases not matched to a gene: 14. Germline assignment: CDR1 DFQATT and CDR2 SNEGSKA (reference sequence). The CDR3 runs to 17 residues. The CDR3 protein is CSAILGGPGLAVNEQFF. The CDR3 DNA follows: TGCAGTGCTATCCTTGGGGGCCCGGGACTAGCGGTCAATGAGCAGTTCTTC.

There are many counts of this clonotype. The rearrangement links TRBV28 to TRBJ2-7; D is possibly TRBD1 (5 bases). The CDR3 covers 15 residues. Germline loops: CDR1 MDHEN, CDR2 SYDVKM. Trimming took off 8 bases at V and 0 bases at J, with 17 bases between the two ends. The CDR3 spells CASGSQGFPSYEQYF. The DNA for the CDR3 is TGTGCCAGCGGAAGTCAGGGTTTTCCCTCCTACGAGCAGTACTTC.

The V and J genes are TRBV5-1 and TRBJ2-6; perhaps TRBD2 as D (6 bases). Germline loops: CDR1 SGHRS, CDR2 YFSETQ. The CDR3 is 17 residues long. Trimming took off 2 bases at V and 4 bases at J, with 16 bases between the two ends. Here the CDR3 reads CASSLIPTGLGANVLTF. DNA of the CDR3: TGCGCCAGCAGCTTAATTCCGACGGGACTCGGGGCCAACGTCCTGACTTTC. Looking up the rest from reference TRBV5-1 and TRBJ2-6 gives the full variable domain: KAGVTQTPRYLIKTRGQQVTLSCSPISGHRSVSWYQQTPGQGLQFLFEYFSETQRNKGNFPGRFSGRQFSNSRSEMNVSTLELGDSALYLCASSLIPTGLGANVLTFGAGSRLTVL.

Comment on this clonotype: This sequence may be a read error, since a much larger clone differs from it by one base. This chain uses TRBV24-1 with TRBJ2-5, with a weak D call TRBD1 (6 bases). CDR1 is KGHDR and CDR2 is SFDVKD in the germline V gene. The length of the CDR3 is 17 residues. CDR3 region: CAAERGHTWTAQETQHF. In DNA form, the CDR3 reads TGTGCCGCGGAGAGGGGCCACACCTGGACAGCTCAAGAGACCCAGCACTTC.

This rearrangement joins TRBV12-3 or TRBV12-4 to TRBJ2-2; 9 bases line up with TRBD1. CDR3 length: 14 residues. The V and J ends lost 6 bases and 6 bases, in that order; junction bases with no gene match: 5. The CDR3 here is CASRGTGSAGELFF. The DNA for the CDR3 is TGTGCCAGCAGGGGGACAGGGTCGGCCGGGGAGCTGTTTTTT.

V usage is TRBV6-6 and J usage is TRBJ2-2; either TRBD1 or TRBD2 may supply D (6 bases each). The CDR3 is 14 amino acids. Trimming pared 8 bases from V and 7 bases from J, leaving 17 bases between. Germline V gives CDR1 MNHNY, CDR2 SVGAGI (reference sequence). The CDR3 DNA reads as TGTGCCAGCGGCCCCTACAGGGAGGACGGGGAGCTGTTTTTT. Encoded protein: CASGPYREDGELFF.

The chain joins TRBV5-1 to TRBJ1-6, with TRBD1 matching over 9 bases. Trimming took 3 bases from V and 5 from J; bases not matched to a gene: 6. Germline V gene sequence: CDR1 SGHRS, CDR2 YFSETQ. The CDR3 totals 16 residues. CDR3 region: CASSSDRGGNNSPLHF. In DNA, the CDR3 is TGCGCCAGCAGCTCGGACAGGGGAGGAAATAATTCACCCCTCCACTTT. The full variable domain, its missing parts supplied by reference TRBV5-1 and TRBJ1-6, is KAGVTQTPRYLIKTRGQQVTLSCSPISGHRSVSWYQQTPGQGLQFLFEYFSETQRNKGNFPGRFSGRQFSNSRSEMNVSTLELGDSALYLCASSSDRGGNNSPLHFGNGTRLTVT.